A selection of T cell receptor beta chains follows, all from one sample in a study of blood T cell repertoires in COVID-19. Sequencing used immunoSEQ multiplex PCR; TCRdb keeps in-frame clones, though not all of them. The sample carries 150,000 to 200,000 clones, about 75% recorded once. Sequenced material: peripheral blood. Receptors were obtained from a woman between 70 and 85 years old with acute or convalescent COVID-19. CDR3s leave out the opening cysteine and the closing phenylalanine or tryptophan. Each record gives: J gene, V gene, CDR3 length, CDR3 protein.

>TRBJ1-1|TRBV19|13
ASSNRGSSNTEAF
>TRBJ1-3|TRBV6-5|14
ASSYFRTGAGNTIY
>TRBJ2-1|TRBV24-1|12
ATSDRTSGNEQF
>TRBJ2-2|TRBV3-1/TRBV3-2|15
ASSQVLGQSNTGELF
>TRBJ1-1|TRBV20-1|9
SARRDRGAF
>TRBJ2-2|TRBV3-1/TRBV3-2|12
ASSQGSVNGELF
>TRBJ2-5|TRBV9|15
ASSARKTSGSKETQY
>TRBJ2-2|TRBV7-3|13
ASRSSGRNTGELF
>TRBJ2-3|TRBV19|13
ASSVLAGGTDTQY
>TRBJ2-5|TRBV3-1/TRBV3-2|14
ASSHVTSGREETQY
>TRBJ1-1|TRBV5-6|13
ASSLLDRSRTEAF
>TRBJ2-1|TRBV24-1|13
ATSDPTGQANEQF
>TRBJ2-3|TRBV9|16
ASSVDLAGGPSTDTQY
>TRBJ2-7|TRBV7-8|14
ASSLVGYESSYEQY
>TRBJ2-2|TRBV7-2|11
ASSFPNTGELF
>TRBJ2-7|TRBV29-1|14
SARIGGGAGGYEQY
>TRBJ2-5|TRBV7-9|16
ASSLRPDRAVRRETQY
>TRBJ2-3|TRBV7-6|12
ASSLGGGGDTQY
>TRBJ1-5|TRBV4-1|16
ASSQVDMGFRGNQPQH
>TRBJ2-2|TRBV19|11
ASSMRRAGELF
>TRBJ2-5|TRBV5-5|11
ASSHRAGETQY
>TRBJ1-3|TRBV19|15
ASSTRGGVSSGNTIY
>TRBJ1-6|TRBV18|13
ASSPSGQYNSPLH
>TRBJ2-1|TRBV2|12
ASSVSSGRTGQF
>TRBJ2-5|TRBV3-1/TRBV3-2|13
ASSQESGYKKTQY
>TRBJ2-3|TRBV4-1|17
ASSQKGQGLGGSTDTQY
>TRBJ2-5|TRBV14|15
ASSQGAGTSGFETQY
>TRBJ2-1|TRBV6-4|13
ASSDLAGRGNEQF
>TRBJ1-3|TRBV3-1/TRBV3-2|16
ASSQMWSDRVGGNTIY